Each of the 14 T cell receptor beta chains below was sequenced from the same sample in a study of blood T cell repertoires in COVID-19. Libraries were prepared by immunoSEQ multiplex PCR; TCRdb keeps only in-frame clonotypes and omits some of them. The data contain 55,000 to 90,000 clones, about 86% of them singletons. Sequences were obtained from peripheral blood. All receptors come from a woman aged 55 to 70 with acute or convalescent COVID-19.

V and J are TRBV2 and TRBJ1-5; no clear D. This CDR3 comprises 14 residues. The germline V gene has CDR1 SNHLY and CDR2 FYNNEI. Trimming removed 5 bases from V and 3 bases from J, with 11 bases in between. CDR3 loop: CASSPGSSNQPQHF. The DNA of the CDR3 is TGTGCCAGCAGTCCGGGATCTTCCAATCAGCCCCAGCATTTT.

This clone occurred a few times. The V call is TRBV2, the J call TRBJ1-2, with D perhaps TRBD1 (6 bases). The length of the CDR3 is 15 residues. The V and J ends lost 0 bases and 1 base respectively, with 9 bases between them. Germline CDR1 is SNHLY and CDR2 is FYNNEI. The CDR3: CASSEAGGGNYGYTF. The DNA for the CDR3 is TGTGCCAGCAGTGAAGCAGGGGGTGGTAACTATGGCTACACCTTC.

The J gene is TRBJ2-3, the V gene TRBV5-4; TRBD2 matches at 10 bases. Per germline, CDR1 SGHNT and CDR2 YYREEE (reference sequence). CDR3 size: 16 residues. V was clipped by 7 bases and J by 1 base; unmatched bases: 9. DNA for the CDR3: TGTGCCAGCTACTCCCGAACTAGCGGGGGCACAGATACGCAGTATTTT. Encoded protein: CASYSRTSGGTDTQYF. The full variable domain, with the rest looked up from reference TRBV5-4 and TRBJ2-3, is ETGVTQSPTHLIKTRGQQVTLRCSSQSGHNTVSWYQQALGQGPQFIFQYYREEENGRGNFPPRFSGLQFPNYSSELNVNALELDDSALYLCASYSRTSGGTDTQYFGPGTRLTVL.

This chain uses TRBV3-1 (or the pseudogene TRBV3-2) with TRBJ1-1; TRBD1 matches at 8 bases. Germline assignment: CDR1 LGHDT and CDR2 YNNKEL (reference sequence). The CDR3 is 16 residues long. V trimming: 6 bases; J trimming: 0 bases; junction bases outside the gene matches: 9. In DNA form, the CDR3 reads TGTGCCAGCAGTCCGAGGACAGGGCTAATGAACACTGAAGCTTTCTTT. It specifies CASSPRTGLMNTEAFF.

This chain uses TRBV5-1 with TRBJ2-6, with 9 bases aligning to TRBD1. The length of the CDR3 is 16 residues. V shed 0 bases, J shed 2 bases, and the junction held 0 bases outside the gene matches. The germline CDR1 and CDR2 sequences are SGHRS and YFSETQ. The CDR3: CASSLGDRAGANVLTF. Written as DNA, the CDR3 is TGCGCCAGCAGCTTGGGGGACAGGGCTGGGGCCAACGTCCTGACTTTC.

The V and J genes are TRBV4-1 and TRBJ2-3, with 10 bases matching TRBD1. Germline V gene sequence: CDR1 MGHRA, CDR2 YSYEKL. This CDR3 spans 16 amino acids. V lost 1 base and J lost 2; bases outside the gene matches: 3. The CDR3 loop reads CASSQADRGYTDTQYF. The CDR3 DNA reads as TGCGCCAGCAGCCAAGCGGACAGGGGGTACACAGATACGCAGTATTTT.

This chain connects TRBV11-2 to TRBJ1-3; D uncertain. The CDR3 covers 16 residues. V lost 3 bases to trimming and J lost 0 bases, with 12 bases between them. The germline V gene has CDR1 SGHAT and CDR2 FQNNGV. This chain's CDR3 is CASSFLSGTSGNTIYF. The CDR3 DNA reads TGTGCCAGCAGCTTCCTCTCAGGTACCTCTGGAAACACCATATATTTT.

The rearrangement links TRBV29-1 to TRBJ2-3; 14 bases agree with TRBD2. The CDR3 spans 20 residues. Germline lookup yields CDR1 SQVTM and CDR2 ANQGSEA. Trimming removed 6 bases from V and 2 bases from J; junction bases left unmatched: 19. In DNA form, the CDR3 reads TGCAGCGTAGAGAAATTTGGGACTAGCGGGGGCCGGCTTATCACAGATACGCAGTATTTT. Amino acids: CSVEKFGTSGGRLITDTQYF.

The chain employs TRBV3-1 (or the pseudogene TRBV3-2) and TRBJ1-2; 12 nucleotides align to TRBD1. Germline CDR1 is LGHDT and CDR2 is YNNKEL (reference sequence). CDR3 length: 15 residues. V lost 0 bases and J lost 8; bases outside the gene matches: 4. CDR3 coding DNA: TGTGCCAGCAGCCAAGATCGCGGGACAGGGGGCGGCTACACCTTC. Residues: CASSQDRGTGGGYTF.

The sample holds one count of this clone. This rearrangement joins TRBV7-9 to TRBJ2-1; TRBD1 agrees at 8 bases. This CDR3 is built from 14 residues. CDR1 is SEHNR and CDR2 is FQNEAQ in the germline V gene (reference sequence). Losses at the gene ends were 4 bases for V and 5 bases for J; bases not matched to a gene: 4. For the CDR3, the DNA is TGTGCCAGCAGCTCGGACAGGGAACACAATGAGCAGTTCTTC. It specifies CASSSDREHNEQFF.

This clone was picked up a small number of times. CDR3 nucleotide sequence: TGTGCCAGCAGTTTCGCAGATACGCAGTATTTT. Its translation is CASSFADTQYF. The genes are TRBV12-3 or TRBV12-4 and TRBJ2-3; D uncertain. The CDR3 loop spans 11 amino acids. Trimming shortened V by 3 bases and J by 4 bases, and 2 bases separated the two germline ends.

The chain is built from TRBV5-6 and TRBJ1-6; 8 bases are a match to TRBD1. This CDR3 has 16 residues. Germline V CDR1 and CDR2: SGHDT, YYEEEE. Trimming took 5 bases from V and 5 from J; bases not matched to a gene: 9. CDR3 DNA: TGTGCCAGCAGTTCACGGCAGGGGGCAGATAATTCACCCCTCCACTTT. Translated, it gives CASSSRQGADNSPLHF.

This clone was seen just once. This chain links TRBV4-1 with TRBJ2-1; weak D call: TRBD2 (6 bases). This CDR3 contains 14 residues. Trimming took 4 bases from V and 10 from J, leaving 17 bases between them. The germline V gene has CDR1 MGHRA and CDR2 YSYEKL. The CDR3 loop reads CASSPGGVTREQFF. The CDR3 DNA is TGCGCCAGCAGCCCAGGAGGGGTGACTCGCGAGCAGTTCTTC.

V gene TRBV21-1 combines with J gene TRBJ2-7; TRBD1 was called by the table and not checked on the DNA. TRBV21-1 is shown as a pseudogene. This CDR3 has 14 amino acids. This CDR3 is CASSSRGLVYEQYF. DNA for the CDR3: TGTGCCAGCAGCAGCAGGGGGCTCGTCTACGAGCAGTACTTC.